The 12 T cell receptor beta chains given below trace back to one sample, sequenced in a study of OX40 agonist ivuxolimab in advanced cancers. The receptor library was made with the immunoSEQ multiplex PCR assay. This immuneACCESS table, as held by TCRdb, lists in-frame sequences with V and J called but not all clones. Of the missing ones, under half trace to an unresolved V gene in checked studies; the others have no known cause. This sample has about 74,000 clones in its table, and 84% of those were observed once. The top ten constitute 2.1% of the sample. The sample in question was CD4+ or CD8+ T cells sorted from blood, obtained in a trial of the OX40 agonist ivuxolimab. The origin of the receptors is an adult with an advanced solid tumor such as melanoma, head and neck, liver or kidney cancer.

The V and J genes are TRBV6-6 and TRBJ2-5; a weak D match, TRBD2 (5 bases). Deletions cut 2 bases from V and 5 bases from J, with 12 bases between. The CDR3 has 14 residues. CDR1 is MNHNY, CDR2 SVGAGI, per germline (reference sequence). The CDR3 reads CASSYGGGSETQYF. The CDR3 coding sequence is TGTGCCAGCAGTTACGGAGGCGGGTCGGAGACCCAGTACTTC.

V and J are TRBV7-9 and TRBJ1-1, with a possible D match to TRBD1 (6 bases). Germline lookup yields CDR1 SEHNR and CDR2 FQNEAQ (reference sequence). Trimming took off 0 bases at V and 5 bases at J, with 19 bases between the two ends. The CDR3 extends over 17 amino acids. Written as DNA, the CDR3 is TGTGCCAGCAGCTTAGCCCTAGGATTGGGGGCTGGGACTGAAGCTTTCTTT. This sequence encodes CASSLALGLGAGTEAFF.

V is TRBV11-2 and J is TRBJ1-3, with D tentatively TRBD1 (5 bases). Germline V CDR1 and CDR2: SGHAT, FQNNGV. The CDR3 covers 16 residues. The V gene lost 5 bases and the J gene lost 0 bases, with 14 bases spanning the gap. The CDR3 DNA reads TGTGCCAGCAGCCGGGACCGACCATACTCTGGAAACACCATATATTTT. Amino acids: CASSRDRPYSGNTIYF.

This chain joins TRBV28 and TRBJ1-5, with 7 bases lining up with TRBD1. The CDR3 sequence is 15 residues long. The trim removed 3 bases at V and 1 base at J, leaving 3 bases unmatched. The germline V gene has CDR1 MDHEN and CDR2 SYDVKM. Here the CDR3 reads CASSLTGPSNQPQHF. CDR3 sequence (DNA): TGTGCCAGCAGTTTGACAGGGCCCAGCAATCAGCCCCAGCATTTT.

This clone was seen a few times. This rearrangement joins TRBV7-3 to TRBJ1-1, with no clear D. This CDR3 has 13 amino acids. Trimming took 2 bases from V and 1 from J, leaving 5 bases between them. Germline CDR1 SGHTA, CDR2 FQGTGA. The CDR3 DNA reads as TGTGCCAGCAGCTTATACCGGAACACTGAAGCTTTCTTT. It yields the protein CASSLYRNTEAFF.

V is TRBV2 and J is TRBJ1-1; D is possibly TRBD1 (5 bases). This CDR3 comprises 14 residues. V was cut by 8 bases and J by 4 bases, with 17 bases left in between. In germline, CDR1 is SNHLY, CDR2 FYNNEI. CDR3: CASQTTRVSTEAFF. The CDR3 DNA sequence: TGTGCCAGCCAGACCACCAGGGTTTCCACTGAAGCTTTCTTT.

The chain couples TRBV5-1 to TRBJ2-5, with D hard to call. Germline CDR1 SGHRS, CDR2 YFSETQ. Between the trimmed V and J ends, which lost 3 bases and 0 bases, there was a span of 9 bases. The CDR3 runs 14 residues. The chain's CDR3 is CASSSPENQETQYF. The DNA for the CDR3 is TGCGCCAGCAGCTCCCCAGAGAACCAAGAGACCCAGTACTTC.

The chain recombines TRBV5-4 with TRBJ2-7, with TRBD1 identical over 11 bases. V was pared by 0 bases and J by 6 bases, with 2 bases of the junction left unmatched. Germline V gives CDR1 SGHNT, CDR2 YYREEE (reference sequence). This CDR3 is built from 14 residues. CDR3: CASSLGTGGGEQYF. In DNA form, the CDR3 reads TGTGCCAGCAGCTTGGGGACAGGGGGCGGCGAGCAGTACTTC.

The gene calls are TRBV19 and TRBJ1-1, with D maybe TRBD1 (5 bases). There are 14 residues in the CDR3. Germline V gene data show CDR1 as LNHDA and CDR2 as SQIVND (reference sequence). V was pared by 1 base and J by 4 bases, with 10 bases between. The CDR3 loop is CASSIVGGGTEAFF. The CDR3 DNA sequence: TGTGCCAGTAGTATAGTGGGGGGAGGCACTGAAGCTTTCTTT.

V and J are TRBV7-3 and TRBJ2-1; 7 positions agree with TRBD2. The germline gives CDR1 SGHTA, CDR2 FQGTGA. J was trimmed by 9 bases and V by 5 bases; bases with no gene match: 13. The CDR3 length is 15 residues. CDR3 residues: CASSPQAGRAAEQFF. CDR3 coding DNA: TGTGCCAGCAGCCCCCAGGCGGGGAGGGCCGCTGAGCAGTTCTTC.

This clone turned up a few times. The chain uses TRBV2 and TRBJ2-6, with 7 bases that match TRBD1. This CDR3 comprises 20 residues. V lost 4 bases to trimming and J lost 1 base; unmatched junction nucleotides: 16. From germline, CDR1 is SNHLY and CDR2 FYNNEI. In nucleotides, the CDR3 is TGTGCCAGCAGTGCCCGGACAGGCGGCTGGAGTAGGTCTGGGGCCAACGTCCTGACTTTC. Its protein product is CASSARTGGWSRSGANVLTF.

This chain links TRBV5-1 with TRBJ2-5; D possibly matches TRBD1 or TRBD2 (5 bases each). The CDR3 length is 13 residues. CDR1 and CDR2 from the germline V gene are SGHRS and YFSETQ. V was clipped by 5 bases and J by 5 bases, with 13 bases between them. CDR3 nucleotides: TGCGCCAGCAGTCCCTACAGGAGGGAGACCCAGTACTTC. This codes for CASSPYRRETQYF. The full variable domain, completed using reference TRBV5-1 and TRBJ2-5, is KAGVTQTPRYLIKTRGQQVTLSCSPISGHRSVSWYQQTPGQGLQFLFEYFSETQRNKGNFPGRFSGRQFSNSRSEMNVSTLELGDSALYLCASSPYRRETQYFGPGTRLLVL.